This TCR beta chain stems from a study of blood T cell repertoires in COVID-19. In the original processing: Researchers report that nucleated cell counts were estimated from reference gene primer amplification. Generated by immunoSEQ multiplex PCR, the TCRdb table keeps only in-frame clones and is missing some. V and J calls plus clone size are reproduced from that table; the DNA served to infer D and trimming. The data show some 200,000 clones, about 91% seen once. Per the germline V gene, CDR1 is SGHAT and CDR2 is FQNNGV. This CDR3 is 17 amino acids long. V lost 7 bases, J lost 2 bases, and 21 bases lay in between.

The gene calls are TRBV11-2 and TRBJ1-3, with a possible D match to TRBD1 (6 bases). The origin of this receptor is a woman between 40 and 50 years old with acute or convalescent COVID-19. The sample consisted of peripheral blood. The chain's CDR3 is CASTTVGGAIAGNTIYF. As DNA, the CDR3 is TGTGCCAGCACTACCGTGGGGGGGGCGATAGCTGGAAACACCATATATTTT.